Below are 8 T cell receptor beta chains sequenced from a single sample in a study of cytomegalovirus exposure and HLA in healthy donors. The primer mix had 60 Vbeta and 13 Jbeta primers. Sequencing was performed with immunoSEQ multiplex PCR; in TCRdb, only in-frame clones are kept and a portion is missing. Of roughly 130,000 clones in the sample, under 70% were seen once. Material for sequencing was PBMCs. Receptor source: a woman aged 55-69 years in good health and CMV-seronegative.

This chain links TRBV4-2 with TRBJ2-1, with 14 nucleotides matching TRBD2. The length of the CDR3 is 15 residues. Trimming removed 5 bases from V and 10 bases from J; junction bases left unmatched: 7. The germline gives CDR1 LGHNA, CDR2 YNFKEQ. The CDR3 here is CASSVGLAGVSEQFF. In nucleotides, the CDR3 is TGTGCCAGCAGCGTGGGACTAGCGGGGGTCAGCGAGCAGTTCTTC.

The chain employs TRBV7-3 and TRBJ1-3; the match to TRBD1 covers 7 bases. The J segment lost 2 bases and the V segment lost 1 base, leaving 5 bases of the junction unmatched. This CDR3 has 16 amino acids. Looked up from germline, CDR1 is SGHTA and CDR2 is FQGTGA. The CDR3 reads CASSLSPGGAGNTIYF. DNA of the CDR3: TGTGCCAGCAGCTTAAGCCCAGGGGGTGCTGGAAACACCATATATTTT. The full variable domain, with the rest looked up from reference TRBV7-3 and TRBJ1-3, is GAGVSQTPSNKVTEKGKYVELRCDPISGHTALYWYRQSLGQGPEFLIYFQGTGAADDSGLPNDRFFAVRPEGSVSTLKIQRTERGDSAVYLCASSLSPGGAGNTIYFGEGSWLTVV.

J is TRBJ1-1 and V is TRBV7-8, with D possibly being TRBD1 (6 bases). V was cut by 5 bases and J by 10 bases, with 14 bases left in between. Germline CDR1 reads SGHVS; CDR2 reads FQNEAQ. The CDR3 extends over 12 amino acids. CDR3 DNA sequence: TGTGCCAGCAGCCTGCCACAGGGAGTAGCTTTCTTT. It yields the protein CASSLPQGVAFF.

Only a few counts were recorded for this clone. This chain joins TRBV11-2 and TRBJ1-2; D remains unclear. The CDR3 totals 14 residues. Trimming removed 0 bases from V and 5 bases from J, with 10 bases in between. Germline CDR1 and CDR2: SGHAT and FQNNGV. The CDR3 sequence is CASSLDPAVYGYTF. CDR3 in DNA: TGTGCCAGCAGCTTAGATCCGGCGGTGTATGGCTACACCTTC. Filled out from reference TRBV11-2 and TRBJ1-2, the complete variable domain reads EAGVAQSPRYKIIEKRQSVAFWCNPISGHATLYWYQQILGQGPKLLIQFQNNGVVDDSQLPKDRFSAERLKGVDSTLKIQPAKLEDSAVYLCASSLDPAVYGYTFGSGTRLTVV.

The chain links TRBV9 to TRBJ2-7; a possible D gene is TRBD2 (6 bases). V shed 1 base and J shed 0 bases, with 11 bases lying between them. This CDR3 has 15 amino acids. The germline V gene encodes CDR1 SGDLS and CDR2 YYNGEE. CDR3 residues: CASSVLGGSSYEQYF. CDR3 DNA: TGTGCCAGCAGCGTACTGGGAGGAAGCTCCTACGAGCAGTACTTC.

The CDR3 DNA reads TGTGCCAGCAGCTCCGGGACTTCGAATGAGCAGTTCTTC. Translating gives CASSSGTSNEQFF. V gene TRBV5-4 combines with J gene TRBJ2-1; possibly TRBD2 for D (6 bases). Germline V lookup: CDR1 SGHNT, CDR2 YYREEE (reference sequence). Trimming removed 3 bases at V and 7 bases at J, with 11 bases between. CDR3 size: 13 residues.

V gene TRBV2 combines with J gene TRBJ1-2; D is unclear. The V gene's germline CDR1 is SNHLY and CDR2 FYNNEI. Trimming took 5 bases from V and 5 from J, leaving 9 bases between them. This CDR3 contains 12 residues. The CDR3 DNA reads as TGTGCCAGCAGTCCGGGTCAGTATGGCTACACCTTC. Its protein is CASSPGQYGYTF.

The J gene is TRBJ2-1, the V gene TRBV6-4; TRBD2 might be the D (6 bases). CDR3 size: 15 residues. V lost 4 bases and J lost 5, with 15 bases in between. Germline values: CDR1 MRHNA, CDR2 SNTAGT. Here the CDR3 reads CASSVLGGTHNEQFF. In DNA, the CDR3 is TGTGCCAGCAGTGTTCTTGGGGGGACCCACAATGAGCAGTTCTTC.